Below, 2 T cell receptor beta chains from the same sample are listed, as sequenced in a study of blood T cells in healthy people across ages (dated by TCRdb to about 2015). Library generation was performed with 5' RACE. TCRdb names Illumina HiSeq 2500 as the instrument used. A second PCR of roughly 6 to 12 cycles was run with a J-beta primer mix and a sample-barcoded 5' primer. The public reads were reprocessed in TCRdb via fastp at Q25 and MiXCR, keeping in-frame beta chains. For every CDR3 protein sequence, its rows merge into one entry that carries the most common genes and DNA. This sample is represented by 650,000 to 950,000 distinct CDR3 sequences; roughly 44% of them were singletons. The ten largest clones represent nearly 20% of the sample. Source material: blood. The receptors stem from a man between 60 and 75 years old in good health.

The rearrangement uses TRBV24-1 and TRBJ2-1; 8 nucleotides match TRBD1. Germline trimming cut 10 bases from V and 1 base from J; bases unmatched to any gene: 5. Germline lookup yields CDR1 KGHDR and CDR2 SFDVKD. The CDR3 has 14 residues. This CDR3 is CATGRTGSYNEQFF. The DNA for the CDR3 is TGTGCCACTGGTAGGACAGGGTCCTACAATGAGCAGTTCTTC.

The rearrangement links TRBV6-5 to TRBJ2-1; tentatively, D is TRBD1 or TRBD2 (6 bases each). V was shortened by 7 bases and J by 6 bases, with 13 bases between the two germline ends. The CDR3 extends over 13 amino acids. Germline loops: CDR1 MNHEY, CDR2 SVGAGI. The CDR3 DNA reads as TGTGCCAGCACCAGGACGGGGGCCAATGAGCAGTTCTTC. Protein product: CASTRTGANEQFF.